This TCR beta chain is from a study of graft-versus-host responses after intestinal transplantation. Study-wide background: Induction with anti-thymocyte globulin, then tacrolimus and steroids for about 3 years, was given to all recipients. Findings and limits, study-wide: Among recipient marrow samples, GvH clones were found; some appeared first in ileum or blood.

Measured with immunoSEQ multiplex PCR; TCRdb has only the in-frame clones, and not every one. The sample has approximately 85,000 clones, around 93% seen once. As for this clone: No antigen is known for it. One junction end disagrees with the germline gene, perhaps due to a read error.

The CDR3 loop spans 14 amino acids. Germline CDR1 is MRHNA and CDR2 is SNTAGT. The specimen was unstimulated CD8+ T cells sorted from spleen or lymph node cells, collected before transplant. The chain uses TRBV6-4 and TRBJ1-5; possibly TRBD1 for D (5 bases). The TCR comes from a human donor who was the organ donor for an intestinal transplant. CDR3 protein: CARSSRGGVQPQHF. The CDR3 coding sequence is TGTGCCCGCAGTTCTCGGGGGGGGGTTCAGCCCCAGCATTTT.